This T cell receptor (beta chain) was sequenced during a study of PD-1 blockade in classical Hodgkin lymphoma. Overall study results and limits: The baseline diversity of complete responders showed similarity to that of newly diagnosed patients. Patients starting nivolumab less than 1 year after ASCT had lower diversity and were excluded from later analyses.

Comment on this clone: The antigen remains undetermined.

The method was immunoSEQ multiplex PCR; TCRdb's version includes in-frame clones alone and lacks a portion of them. The table shows about 93,000 clones, with 85% to 95% occurring only once. V lost 2 bases to trimming and J lost 5 bases, with 13 bases between them. From germline, CDR1 is SGHTA and CDR2 FQGTGA. CDR3 length: 15 amino acids. Patients all relapsed after autologous stem cell transplantation, and there was variation in brentuximab vedotin exposure. The TCR sequence derives from a human donor with classical Hodgkin lymphoma. The V and J genes are TRBV7-3 and TRBJ2-1; weak D call: TRBD2 (5 bases). Source: peripheral blood mononuclear cells (PBMCs), taken before the second cycle of nivolumab. The CDR3 DNA follows: TGTGCCAGCAGCTTAGAAGCCGCGAGGGACAATGAGCAGTTCTTC. Translating gives CASSLEAARDNEQFF.